The following is a T cell receptor (beta chain) sequence with its context. Antigen unknown. Profiled with immunoSEQ multiplex PCR; TCRdb holds only in-frame clones, not every one. The sample consists of roughly 330,000 clones, approximately 90% of them appearing once. This record belongs to a study of cytomegalovirus exposure and HLA in healthy donors. Study as a whole: A later analysis reported the 130 or so validation repertoires used the same platform as the 500 to 800 first-cohort repertoires. Study-wide findings and caveats: Rare TCR sequences dominated, though some public TCRs recurred in many donors.

This CDR3 region has 16 residues. CDR1 is SGHRS and CDR2 is YFSETQ in the germline V gene. Trimming pared 1 base from V and 4 bases from J, leaving 17 bases between. The receptor comes from a woman aged 25-40 years in good health and CMV-seropositive. Sequencing was done on a sample of PBMCs. V usage is TRBV5-1 and J usage is TRBJ2-5; D gene unclear. The CDR3 DNA follows: TGCGCCAGCAGCTTGTTACAAACCGGGCTCGGAGAGACCCAGTACTTC. This gives the protein CASSLLQTGLGETQYF.